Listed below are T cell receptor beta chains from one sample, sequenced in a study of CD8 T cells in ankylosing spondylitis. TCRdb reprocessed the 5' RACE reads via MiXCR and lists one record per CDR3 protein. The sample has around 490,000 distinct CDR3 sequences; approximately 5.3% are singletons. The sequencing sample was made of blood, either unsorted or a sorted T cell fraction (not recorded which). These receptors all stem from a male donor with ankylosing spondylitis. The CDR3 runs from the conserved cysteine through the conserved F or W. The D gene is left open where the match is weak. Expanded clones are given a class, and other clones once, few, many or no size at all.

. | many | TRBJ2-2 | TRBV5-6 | CASSLLDNTGELFF
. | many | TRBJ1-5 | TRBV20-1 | CSVRPRRGNQPQHF
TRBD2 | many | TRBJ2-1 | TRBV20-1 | CSARLADTYNEQFF
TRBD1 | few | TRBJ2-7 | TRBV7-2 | CASSSTGRRREQYF
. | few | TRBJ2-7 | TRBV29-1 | CSVGGRGGSYEQYF
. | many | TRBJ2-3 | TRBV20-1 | CSAPPEGVDTQYF
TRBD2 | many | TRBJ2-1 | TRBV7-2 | CASSSGLAPYNEQFF
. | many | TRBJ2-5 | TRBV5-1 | CASSFGADGGETQYF
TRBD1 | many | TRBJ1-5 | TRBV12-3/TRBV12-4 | CASSSGTGNQPQHF
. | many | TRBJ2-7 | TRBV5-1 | CASRSGYEQYF
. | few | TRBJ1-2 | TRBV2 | CASIQGSNYGYTF
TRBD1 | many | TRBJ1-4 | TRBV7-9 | CASSLTGDRAYEKLFF
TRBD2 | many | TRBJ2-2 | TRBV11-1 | CASSQTSGYNTGELFF
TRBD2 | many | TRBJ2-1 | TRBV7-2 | CASSSTPLAGEYNEQFF
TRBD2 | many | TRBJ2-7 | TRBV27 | CASRRLAGFYEQYF
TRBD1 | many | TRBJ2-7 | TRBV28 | CASSIPPGTGVQYF
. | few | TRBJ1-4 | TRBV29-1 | CSVEWAVATNEKLFF
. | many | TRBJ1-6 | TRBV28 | CASSPPGAWSSPLHF
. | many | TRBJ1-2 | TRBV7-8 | CASSKFGRVTDWVYGYTF
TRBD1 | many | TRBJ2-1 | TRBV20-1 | CSARSPLFGTGENEQFF
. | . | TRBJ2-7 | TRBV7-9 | CASSSWGKNTYEQYF
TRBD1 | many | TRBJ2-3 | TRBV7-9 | CASSFDRVDTDTQYF
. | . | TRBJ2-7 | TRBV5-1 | CASSLGILMTYEQYF
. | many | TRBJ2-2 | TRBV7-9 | CASSSRLDGTGELFF
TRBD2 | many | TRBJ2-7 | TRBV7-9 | CASSPRGSGAVYEQYF
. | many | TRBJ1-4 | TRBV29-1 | CSVGLFNEKLFF
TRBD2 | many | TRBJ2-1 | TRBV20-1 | CSARASSGATYNEQFF
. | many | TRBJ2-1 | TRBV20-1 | CSASGHTSYNEQFF
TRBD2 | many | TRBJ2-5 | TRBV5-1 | CASSSGLAFQETQYF
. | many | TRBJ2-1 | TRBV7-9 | CASSLALRLEQFF
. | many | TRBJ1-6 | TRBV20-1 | CSANIRGRGNSPLHF
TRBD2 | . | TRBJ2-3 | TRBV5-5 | CASTGGVGGNTQYF
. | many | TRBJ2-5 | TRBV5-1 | CASSLVAGSETQYF
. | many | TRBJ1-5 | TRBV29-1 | CSAVVGGYGNQPQHF
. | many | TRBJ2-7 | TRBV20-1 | CSASDSRYGEQYF
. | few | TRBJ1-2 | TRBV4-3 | CASSQQSGGEVYGYTF
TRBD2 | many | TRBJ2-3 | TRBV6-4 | CASSDSGGATDTQYF
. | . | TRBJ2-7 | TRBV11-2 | CASSLVTGFGTYEQYF
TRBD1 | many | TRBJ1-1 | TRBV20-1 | CSASPGGRGNTEAFF
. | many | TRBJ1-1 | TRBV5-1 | CASGTAGTNTEAFF
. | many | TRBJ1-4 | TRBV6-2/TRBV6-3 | CASTTRRLPGEKLFF
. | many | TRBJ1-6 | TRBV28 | CASSLADSPLHF
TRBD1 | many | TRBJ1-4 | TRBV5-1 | CASSLTGTGLEKLFF